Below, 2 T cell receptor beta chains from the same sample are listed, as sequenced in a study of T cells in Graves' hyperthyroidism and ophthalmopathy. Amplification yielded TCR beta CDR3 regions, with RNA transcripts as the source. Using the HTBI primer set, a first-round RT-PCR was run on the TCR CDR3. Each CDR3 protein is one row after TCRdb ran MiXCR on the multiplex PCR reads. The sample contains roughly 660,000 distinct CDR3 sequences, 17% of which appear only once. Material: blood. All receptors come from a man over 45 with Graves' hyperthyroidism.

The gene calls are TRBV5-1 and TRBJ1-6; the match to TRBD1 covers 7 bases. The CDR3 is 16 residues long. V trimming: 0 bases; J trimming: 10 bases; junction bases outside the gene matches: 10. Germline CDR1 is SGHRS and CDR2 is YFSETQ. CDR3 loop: CASSLEGTVMRSPLHF. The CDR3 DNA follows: TGCGCCAGCAGCTTGGAAGGGACAGTCATGCGGTCACCCCTCCACTTT.

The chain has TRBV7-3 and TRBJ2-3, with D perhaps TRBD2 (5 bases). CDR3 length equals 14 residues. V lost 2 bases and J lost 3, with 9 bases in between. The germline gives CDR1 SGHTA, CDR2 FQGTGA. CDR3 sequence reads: CASSLYGNTDTQYF. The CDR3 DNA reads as TGTGCCAGCAGCTTATACGGGAATACAGATACGCAGTATTTT. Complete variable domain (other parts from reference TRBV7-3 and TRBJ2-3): GAGVSQTPSNKVTEKGKYVELRCDPISGHTALYWYRQSLGQGPEFLIYFQGTGAADDSGLPNDRFFAVRPEGSVSTLKIQRTERGDSAVYLCASSLYGNTDTQYFGPGTRLTVL.